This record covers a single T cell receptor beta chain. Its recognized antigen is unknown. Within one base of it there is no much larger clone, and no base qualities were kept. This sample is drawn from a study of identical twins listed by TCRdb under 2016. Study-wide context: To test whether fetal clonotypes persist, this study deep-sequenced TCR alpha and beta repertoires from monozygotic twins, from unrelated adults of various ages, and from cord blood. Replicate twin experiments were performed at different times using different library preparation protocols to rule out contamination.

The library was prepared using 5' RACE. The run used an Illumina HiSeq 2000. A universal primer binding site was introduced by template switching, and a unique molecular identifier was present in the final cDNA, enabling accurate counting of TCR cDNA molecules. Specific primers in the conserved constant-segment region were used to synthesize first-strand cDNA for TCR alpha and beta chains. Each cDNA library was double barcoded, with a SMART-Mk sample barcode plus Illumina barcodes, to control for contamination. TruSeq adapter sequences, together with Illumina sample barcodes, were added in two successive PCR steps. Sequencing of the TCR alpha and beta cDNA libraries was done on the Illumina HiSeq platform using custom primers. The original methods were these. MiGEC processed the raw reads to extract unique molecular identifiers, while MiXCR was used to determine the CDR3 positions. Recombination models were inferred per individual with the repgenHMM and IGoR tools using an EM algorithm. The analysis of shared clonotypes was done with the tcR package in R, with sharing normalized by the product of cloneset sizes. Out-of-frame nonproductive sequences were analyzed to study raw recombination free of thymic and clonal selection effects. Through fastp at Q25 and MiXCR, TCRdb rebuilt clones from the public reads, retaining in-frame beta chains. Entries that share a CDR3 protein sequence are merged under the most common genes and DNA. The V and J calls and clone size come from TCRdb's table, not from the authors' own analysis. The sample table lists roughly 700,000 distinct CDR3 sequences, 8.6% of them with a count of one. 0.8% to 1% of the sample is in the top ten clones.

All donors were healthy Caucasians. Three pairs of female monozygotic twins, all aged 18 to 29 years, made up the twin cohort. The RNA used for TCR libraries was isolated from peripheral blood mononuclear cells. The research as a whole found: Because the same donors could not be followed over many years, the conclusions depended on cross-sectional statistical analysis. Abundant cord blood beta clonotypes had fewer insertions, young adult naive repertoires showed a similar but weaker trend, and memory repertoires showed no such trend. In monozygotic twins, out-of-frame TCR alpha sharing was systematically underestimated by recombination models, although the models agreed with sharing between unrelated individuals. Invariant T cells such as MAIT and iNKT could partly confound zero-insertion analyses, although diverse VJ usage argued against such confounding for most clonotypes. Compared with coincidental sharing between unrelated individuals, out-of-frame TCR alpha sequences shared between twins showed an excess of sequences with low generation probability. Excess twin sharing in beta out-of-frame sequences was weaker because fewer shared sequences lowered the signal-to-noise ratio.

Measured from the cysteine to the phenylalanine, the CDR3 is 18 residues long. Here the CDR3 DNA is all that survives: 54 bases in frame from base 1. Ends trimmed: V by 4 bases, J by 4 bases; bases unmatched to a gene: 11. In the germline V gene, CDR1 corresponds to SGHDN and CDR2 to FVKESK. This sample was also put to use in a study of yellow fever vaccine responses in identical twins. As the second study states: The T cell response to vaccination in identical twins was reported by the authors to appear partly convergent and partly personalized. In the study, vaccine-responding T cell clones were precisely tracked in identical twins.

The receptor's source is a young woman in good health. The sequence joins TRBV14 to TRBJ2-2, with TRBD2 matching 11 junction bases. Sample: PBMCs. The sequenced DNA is TGTGCCAGCAGCCGGAAGACTAGCGGGACCGTTGTCACCGGGGAGCTGTTTTTT. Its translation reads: CASSRKTSGTVVTGELFF.